The 17 T cell receptor beta chains below all came from one sample that was sequenced in a study of T cell changes during pregnancy in multiple sclerosis. TCRdb keeps only in-frame clones here, not all; method: immunoSEQ multiplex PCR. The sample consists of under 130,000 clones, 90% to 95% of them appearing once. The sequences come from peripheral blood, collected after pregnancy. The receptors were gathered from a female donor with multiple sclerosis, enrolled in a pregnancy study.

This chain connects TRBV9 to TRBJ1-2; no clear D. CDR1 and CDR2 (germline): SGDLS, YYNGEE. CDR3 length: 13 residues. V shed 3 bases and J shed 8 bases, with 14 bases lying between them. The DNA for the CDR3 is TGTGCCAGCAGCGGAGTCGTCCGGGAGGGCTACACCTTC. It is translated as CASSGVVREGYTF.

The V and J genes are TRBV5-5 and TRBJ2-7, with 9 bases that match TRBD2. This CDR3 has 17 residues. Germline CDR1 SGHKS, CDR2 YYEKEE (reference sequence). V trimming: 4 bases; J trimming: 0 bases; junction bases outside the gene matches: 11. CDR3 nucleotide sequence: TGTGCCAGCAGCCCAGGACTGGCGGGGGGGAGCTCCTACGAGCAGTACTTC. This sequence encodes CASSPGLAGGSSYEQYF.

This rearrangement joins TRBV7-3 to TRBJ1-5; 9 nucleotides line up with TRBD1. CDR1 and CDR2 (germline): SGHTA, FQGTGA. V dropped 0 bases and J dropped 4; count of bases not matched to a gene: 4. This CDR3 spans 16 amino acids. The CDR3 sequence: CASSLTQGTGNQPQHF. CDR3 sequence (DNA): TGTGCCAGCAGCTTAACCCAAGGGACAGGGAATCAGCCCCAGCATTTT.

The chain recombines TRBV6-5 with TRBJ1-1, with 7 positions matching TRBD1. Germline V gives CDR1 MNHEY, CDR2 SVGAGI. The CDR3 length is 14 residues. The ends lost 8 bases at V and 4 bases at J; junction bases unmatched: 10. CDR3 sequence: CASYLDRAFTEAFF. CDR3 sequence (DNA): TGTGCCAGCTACCTAGACAGGGCTTTCACTGAAGCTTTCTTT.

The chain couples TRBV2 to TRBJ1-4, with 9 bases fitting TRBD1. The CDR3 contains 16 residues. CDR1 is SNHLY and CDR2 is FYNNEI in the germline V gene. With 8 bases clipped from V and 2 bases from J, the junction kept 9 bases outside the gene matches. CDR3 protein: CASADRGDPTNEKLFF. The CDR3 DNA follows: TGTGCCAGCGCGGACAGGGGAGATCCTACTAATGAAAAACTGTTTTTT.

The CDR3 loop reads CASSQPGHPPNYGYTF. The CDR3 nucleotides are TGTGCCAGCAGCCAGCCGGGACACCCACCTAACTATGGCTACACCTTC. V gene TRBV16 combines with J gene TRBJ1-2; D perhaps matches TRBD1 (6 bases). The length of the CDR3 is 16 residues. Looked up from germline, CDR1 is KGHSY and CDR2 is FQNENV. Trimming took 3 bases from V and 0 from J, leaving 14 bases between them.

The chain uses TRBV10-3 and TRBJ1-5, with D possibly being TRBD1 (5 bases). From germline, CDR1 is ENHRY and CDR2 SYGVKD. CDR3 length: 14 residues. V lost 10 bases and J 1 base, leaving 14 bases between the germline ends. CDR3 amino acids: CATSPQGSNQPQHF. The CDR3, as DNA: TGTGCCACTTCGCCCCAGGGAAGCAATCAGCCCCAGCATTTT.

The chain couples TRBV6-5 to TRBJ2-5; 15 bases agree with TRBD2. Germline V lookup: CDR1 MNHEY, CDR2 SVGAGI. Germline trimming cut 6 bases from V and 2 bases from J; bases unmatched to any gene: 1. This CDR3 spans 15 amino acids. The CDR3 reads CASSGTSGGQETQYF. The CDR3 DNA reads as TGTGCCAGCAGCGGGACTAGCGGGGGGCAAGAGACCCAGTACTTC.

The genes are TRBV10-2 and TRBJ1-2; 9 positions match TRBD1. The V segment lost 8 bases and the J segment 0 bases; nucleotides outside the gene matches: 13. This CDR3 contains 17 residues. Looked up from germline, CDR1 is WSHSY and CDR2 is SAAADI. The DNA of the CDR3 is TGCGCCAGCGCGTCGGGGGACAGGGATAAAGCTAACTATGGCTACACCTTC. Its translation: CASASGDRDKANYGYTF.

This chain connects TRBV13 to TRBJ2-1; D is possibly TRBD2 (5 bases). Trimming pared 2 bases from V and 6 bases from J, leaving 14 bases between. The CDR3 is made up of 15 amino acids. The germline V gene encodes CDR1 PRHDT and CDR2 FYEKMQ (reference sequence). The CDR3 reads CASSLPTERSNEQFF. The CDR3 region has the DNA TGTGCCAGCAGCTTACCCACCGAGCGGAGCAATGAGCAGTTCTTC.

The chain is built from TRBV27 and TRBJ2-3; tentatively, D is TRBD1 (7 bases). V shed 2 bases and J shed 3 bases, with 24 bases lying between them. This CDR3 has 19 residues. Germline V lookup: CDR1 MNHEY, CDR2 SMNVEV (reference sequence). CDR3 nucleotides: TGTGCCAGCAGTTTAGGGTGGGGTGCAGGGGGGATTTTAACAGATACGCAGTATTTT. This gives the protein CASSLGWGAGGILTDTQYF.

The chain recombines TRBV11-1 with TRBJ2-7; 10 nucleotides line up with TRBD1. Trimming at V came to 4 bases and at J to 4 bases, leaving 13 bases not matched to a gene. Germline loops: CDR1 SGHAT, CDR2 FQDESV (reference sequence). This CDR3 is 17 amino acids long. The CDR3 nucleotides are TGTGCCAGCAGCTCGATTCATTGGGACAGGGGCATTTACGAGCAGTACTTC. Translated, it gives CASSSIHWDRGIYEQYF.

This chain uses TRBV6-5 with TRBJ2-5, with 7 bases identical to TRBD2. The CDR3 loop spans 15 amino acids. Germline CDR1 MNHEY, CDR2 SVGAGI. V shed 1 base and J 5 bases; nucleotides not matched to a gene: 7. The CDR3 coding sequence is TGTGCCAGCAGTTACTTGATGACTAGCTGGGAGACCCAGTACTTC. Its protein is CASSYLMTSWETQYF.

The V and J genes are TRBV6-1 and TRBJ1-1; D not certain. The CDR3 consists of 15 residues. The V gene lost 2 bases and the J gene lost 0 bases, with 10 bases spanning the gap. Germline CDR1 reads MNHNS; CDR2 reads SASEGT. The CDR3 is CASSELADMNTEAFF. The CDR3 region has the DNA TGTGCCAGCAGTGAACTCGCGGATATGAACACTGAAGCTTTCTTT.

This clone was seen a single time. This chain's CDR3 is CASSRGAGGTEAFF. The CDR3 bases are TGTGCCAGCAGCAGGGGGGCAGGGGGCACTGAAGCTTTCTTT. This sequence joins TRBV6-5 and TRBJ1-1; the match to TRBD1 covers 7 bases. V lost 6 bases to trimming and J lost 4 bases; unmatched junction nucleotides: 8. The CDR3 covers 14 residues. In germline, CDR1 is MNHEY, CDR2 SVGAGI.

The gene calls are TRBV9 and TRBJ1-1, with D tentatively TRBD1 (5 bases). The CDR3 is 12 amino acids. The V and J ends lost 3 bases and 11 bases respectively, with 14 bases between them. Germline V CDR1 and CDR2: SGDLS, YYNGEE. The CDR3 reads CASSDGDFGAFF. DNA for the CDR3: TGTGCCAGCAGCGATGGGGACTTTGGGGCTTTCTTT. The variable domain in full, completed from reference TRBV9 and TRBJ1-1, reads DSGVTQTPKHLITATGQRVTLRCSPRSGDLSVYWYQQSLDQGLQFLIQYYNGEERAKGNILERFSAQQFPDLHSELNLSSLELGDSALYFCASSDGDFGAFFGQGTRLTVV.

The chain has TRBV4-2 and TRBJ1-5, with a tentative D call TRBD1 (6 bases). Germline assignment: CDR1 LGHNA and CDR2 YNFKEQ. The V and J ends lost 4 bases and 3 bases respectively, with 16 bases between them. This CDR3 has 16 amino acids. The CDR3, as DNA: TGTGCCAGCAGCCTTTCCGGGACACTCTCCAATCAGCCCCAGCATTTT. Amino acids: CASSLSGTLSNQPQHF.